Presented here are 12 T cell receptor beta chains from one specimen sequenced in a study of OX40 agonist ivuxolimab in advanced cancers. Clones were read by immunoSEQ multiplex PCR, and TCRdb kept only the in-frame ones, dropping some. This repertoire shows 70,000 to 90,000 clones, 90% found once; its top ten account for 0.3% to 0.45%. The starting material was CD4+ or CD8+ T cells sorted from blood, obtained in a trial of the OX40 agonist ivuxolimab. These receptors were obtained from an adult with an advanced solid tumor such as melanoma, head and neck, liver or kidney cancer.

This clone was observed a few times. The rearrangement joins TRBV6-6 to TRBJ2-7; the D gene is possibly TRBD1 (6 bases). Between the trimmed V and J ends, which lost 5 bases and 2 bases, there was a span of 13 bases. Germline values: CDR1 MNHNY, CDR2 SVGAGI (reference sequence). This CDR3 has 14 residues. CDR3 sequence reads: CASSIRQATYEQYF. The CDR3 DNA follows: TGTGCCAGCAGTATACGACAGGCGACCTACGAGCAGTACTTC.

The CDR3 DNA reads as TGTGCCAGCAGCCCCCGGGGGACAGGGAGTTCCTACGAGCAGTACTTC. Amino acid sequence: CASSPRGTGSSYEQYF. The J gene is TRBJ2-7, the V gene TRBV9, with 9 positions matching TRBD1. The junction had 9 bases not matched to a gene; V was cut back by 4 bases and J by 1 base. CDR1 is SGDLS, CDR2 YYNGEE, per germline. CDR3 length equals 16 residues.

This clone has a single count. The chain is built from TRBV2 and TRBJ2-5; perhaps TRBD2 as D (6 bases). Trimming cost V 4 bases and J 2 bases, with 14 bases left between them. The CDR3 has 15 residues. The germline V gene encodes CDR1 SNHLY and CDR2 FYNNEI. For the CDR3, the DNA is TGTGCCAGCAGTGTCCTCGCCGGGGGACAAGAGACCCAGTACTTC. It is translated as CASSVLAGGQETQYF.

The J gene is TRBJ1-5, the V gene TRBV7-8, with 7 bases fitting TRBD1. CDR3 size: 16 residues. The germline V gene has CDR1 SGHVS and CDR2 FQNEAQ. V was pared by 1 base and J by 0 bases, with 3 bases of the junction left unmatched. This chain's CDR3 is CASSLGGQYSNQPQHF. The CDR3, as DNA: TGTGCCAGCAGCTTAGGGGGACAGTATAGCAATCAGCCCCAGCATTTT.

This chain joins TRBV5-1 and TRBJ1-2; D gene uncertain. The CDR3 is made up of 12 amino acids. V lost 0 bases and J 8 bases, leaving 8 bases between the germline ends. CDR1 and CDR2 from the germline V gene are SGHRS and YFSETQ. The CDR3 reads CASSLGLLGYTF. CDR3 DNA sequence: TGCGCCAGCAGCTTGGGACTATTGGGCTACACCTTC.

The CDR3 sequence is CARSGWGRQPQHF. In nucleotides, the CDR3 is TGTGCCAGAAGCGGATGGGGTCGGCAGCCCCAGCATTTT. The chain joins TRBV5-3 to TRBJ1-5; the D is unclear. TRBV5-3 is known as an ORF, though its function is uncertain. This CDR3 comprises 13 residues. V lost 4 bases and J 7 bases, leaving 12 bases between the germline ends.

The chain has TRBV30 and TRBJ1-2, with no clear D. Trimming shortened V by 5 bases and J by 7 bases, and 11 bases separated the two germline ends. There are 11 residues in the CDR3. The V gene's germline CDR1 is GTSNPN and CDR2 SVGIG (reference sequence). The CDR3 here is CAWAFLAGYTF. The CDR3 nucleotides are TGTGCCTGGGCTTTCCTGGCTGGCTACACCTTC.

The chain combines TRBV6-6 with TRBJ2-1; TRBD1 matches at 8 bases. Germline CDR1 reads MNHNY; CDR2 reads SVGAGI (reference sequence). V shed 4 bases, J shed 0 bases, and the junction held 5 bases outside the gene matches. The CDR3 covers 16 residues. CDR3 region: CASSLRTGSSYNEQFF. For the CDR3, the DNA is TGTGCCAGCAGTTTACGGACAGGGAGCTCCTACAATGAGCAGTTCTTC.

V usage is TRBV6-1 and J usage is TRBJ1-5; D not resolved. The CDR3 consists of 13 residues. Per germline, CDR1 MNHNS and CDR2 SASEGT. Trimming removed 6 bases from V and 0 bases from J, with 6 bases in between. CDR3 coding DNA: TGTGCCAGCAGGGTTGTTAGCAATCAGCCCCAGCATTTT. Translated: CASRVVSNQPQHF.

The chain carries TRBV6-5 and TRBJ2-7; 7 bases fit TRBD2. Germline CDR1 MNHEY, CDR2 SVGAGI. V was pared by 0 bases and J by 3 bases, with 8 bases of the junction left unmatched. The CDR3 runs to 16 residues. For the CDR3, the DNA is TGTGCCAGCAGTTACTCGATTGGGGGAGGGTACTACGAGCAGTACTTC. Protein: CASSYSIGGGYYEQYF.

The chain uses TRBV10-3 and TRBJ1-5; D is ambiguous. The CDR3 sequence is 14 residues long. From germline, CDR1 is ENHRY and CDR2 SYGVKD. Trimming pared 5 bases from V and 3 bases from J, leaving 11 bases between. CDR3 sequence reads: CAISLDGINQPQHF. CDR3 sequence (DNA): TGTGCCATCAGTCTAGACGGAATCAATCAGCCCCAGCATTTT.

This clone was counted between two and nine times. The gene calls are TRBV7-2 and TRBJ2-5, with 11 bases identical to TRBD2. In germline, CDR1 is SGHTA, CDR2 FQGNSA. J was trimmed by 5 bases and V by 8 bases; bases with no gene match: 13. The CDR3 consists of 16 residues. This CDR3 is CASSTSSGGPRETQYF. CDR3 coding DNA: TGTGCCAGCTCAACCTCTAGCGGGGGGCCCCGGGAGACCCAGTACTTC.